The TCR beta chain under discussion was sequenced for a study of cytomegalovirus exposure and HLA in healthy donors. Notes on the study in general: Researchers catalogued some 160 TCR beta chains as cytomegalovirus-associated.

13 Jbeta primers and 60 Vbeta primers were used for the PCR. Profiled with immunoSEQ multiplex PCR; TCRdb holds only in-frame clones, not every one. Of about 190,000 clones listed, 75% to 80% are singletons. V dropped 3 bases and J dropped 1; count of bases not matched to a gene: 5. This CDR3 region has 15 residues. Germline CDR1 KGHSH, CDR2 LQKENI. Healthy bone marrow donors supplied every sample. Comment on this clone: What it binds is not known. Other nucleotide sequences from this sample produce the same CDR3.

V gene TRBV18 combines with J gene TRBJ2-7; 8 positions match TRBD1. Sequenced material: PBMCs. This sequence originates from a woman in her thirties in good health and CMV-seropositive. The CDR3 DNA reads TGTGCCAGCTCACCCGGGACAGGTGGTTCCTACGAGCAGTACTTC. Translation gives CASSPGTGGSYEQYF.